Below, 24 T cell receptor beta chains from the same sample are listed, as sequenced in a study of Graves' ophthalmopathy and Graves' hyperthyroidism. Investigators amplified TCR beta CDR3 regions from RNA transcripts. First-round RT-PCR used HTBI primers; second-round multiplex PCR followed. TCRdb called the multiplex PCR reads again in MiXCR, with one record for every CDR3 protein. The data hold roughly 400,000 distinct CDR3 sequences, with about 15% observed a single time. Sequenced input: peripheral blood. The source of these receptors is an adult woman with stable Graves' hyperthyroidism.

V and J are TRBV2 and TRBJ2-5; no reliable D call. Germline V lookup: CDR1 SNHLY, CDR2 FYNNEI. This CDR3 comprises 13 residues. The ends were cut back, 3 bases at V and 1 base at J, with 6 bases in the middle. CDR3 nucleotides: TGTGCCAGCAGTGAGGACCTCCAAGAGACCCAGTACTTC. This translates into CASSEDLQETQYF.

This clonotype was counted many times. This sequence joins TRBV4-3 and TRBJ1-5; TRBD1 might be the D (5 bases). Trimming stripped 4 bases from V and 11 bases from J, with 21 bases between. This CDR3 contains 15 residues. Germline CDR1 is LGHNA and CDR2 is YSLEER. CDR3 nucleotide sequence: TGCGCCAGCAGCCTACCGGGACGGCCTCACACGGCCCAGCATTTT. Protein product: CASSLPGRPHTAQHF.

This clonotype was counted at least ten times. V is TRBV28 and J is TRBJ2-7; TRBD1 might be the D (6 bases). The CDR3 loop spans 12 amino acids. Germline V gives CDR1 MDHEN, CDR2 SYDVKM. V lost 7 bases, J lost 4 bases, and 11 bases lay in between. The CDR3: CASTTTGYEQYF. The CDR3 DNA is TGTGCCAGCACAACGACAGGTTACGAGCAGTACTTC.

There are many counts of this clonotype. Here the CDR3 DNA reads TGTGCCAGCAGCTTTAGCGGGATTCAAGAGACCCAGTACTTC. This translates into CASSFSGIQETQYF. The chain links TRBV7-2 to TRBJ2-5, with TRBD2 matching over 8 bases. This CDR3 has 14 residues. Germline CDR1 and CDR2: SGHTA and FQGNSA. Trimming cost V 3 bases and J 2 bases; bases outside gene matches: 2.

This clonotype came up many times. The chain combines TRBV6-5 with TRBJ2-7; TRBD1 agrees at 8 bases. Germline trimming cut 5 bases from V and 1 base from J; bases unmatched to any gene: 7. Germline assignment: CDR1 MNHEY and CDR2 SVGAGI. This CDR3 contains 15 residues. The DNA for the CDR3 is TGTGCCAGCAGTACTCACGGACAGGGTTCCTACGAGCAGTACTTC. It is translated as CASSTHGQGSYEQYF.

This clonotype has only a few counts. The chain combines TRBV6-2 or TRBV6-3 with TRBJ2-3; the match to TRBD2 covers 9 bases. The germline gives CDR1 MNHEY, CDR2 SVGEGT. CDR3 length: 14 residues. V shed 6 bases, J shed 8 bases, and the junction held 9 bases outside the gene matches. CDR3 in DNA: TGTGCCAGCAGAACCGGGACTAGCCAGGTTACGCAGTATTTT. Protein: CASRTGTSQVTQYF.

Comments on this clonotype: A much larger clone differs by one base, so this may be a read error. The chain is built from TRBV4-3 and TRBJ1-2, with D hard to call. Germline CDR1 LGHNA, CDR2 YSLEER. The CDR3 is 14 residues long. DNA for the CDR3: TGCGCCAGCGGCCAAGAGGGCAGTTTTGGTGGCTACACCTTC. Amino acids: CASGQEGSFGGYTF.

The CDR3 DNA is TGTGCCAGCAGTCCACCCGCGACAGGGGGCAGCTCCTATAATTCACCCCTCCACTTT. It is translated as CASSPPATGGSSYNSPLHF. V is TRBV28 and J is TRBJ1-6; TRBD1 aligns across 10 bases. V was pared by 5 bases and J by 0 bases, with 10 bases of the junction left unmatched. The CDR3 loop spans 19 amino acids. CDR1 is MDHEN and CDR2 is SYDVKM in the germline V gene. The complete variable domain, with remaining parts taken from reference TRBV28 and TRBJ1-6, reads DVKVTQSSRYLVKRTGEKVFLECVQDMDHENMFWYRQDPGLGLRLIYFSYDVKMKEKGDIPEGYSVSREKKERFSLILESASTNQTSMYLCASSPPATGGSSYNSPLHFGNGTRLTVT.

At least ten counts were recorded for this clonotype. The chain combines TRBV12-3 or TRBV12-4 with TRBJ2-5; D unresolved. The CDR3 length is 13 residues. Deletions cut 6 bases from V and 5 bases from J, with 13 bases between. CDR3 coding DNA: TGTGCCAGCAGCCGCGGTAGCCGGGAGACCCAGTACTTC. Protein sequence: CASSRGSRETQYF.

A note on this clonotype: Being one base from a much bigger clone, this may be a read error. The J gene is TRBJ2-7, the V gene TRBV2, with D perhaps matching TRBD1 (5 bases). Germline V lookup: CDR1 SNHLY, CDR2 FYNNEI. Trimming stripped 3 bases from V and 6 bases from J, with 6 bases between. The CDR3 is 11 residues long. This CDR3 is CASSDRVEQYF. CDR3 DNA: TGTGCCAGCAGTGACAGGGTCGAGCAGTACTTC.

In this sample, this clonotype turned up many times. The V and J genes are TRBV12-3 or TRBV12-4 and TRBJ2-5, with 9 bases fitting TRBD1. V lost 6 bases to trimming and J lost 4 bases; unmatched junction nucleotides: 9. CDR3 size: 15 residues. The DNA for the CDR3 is TGTGCCAGCAGCAAGGGACAGGGAATTCGAGAGACCCAGTACTTC. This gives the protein CASSKGQGIRETQYF.

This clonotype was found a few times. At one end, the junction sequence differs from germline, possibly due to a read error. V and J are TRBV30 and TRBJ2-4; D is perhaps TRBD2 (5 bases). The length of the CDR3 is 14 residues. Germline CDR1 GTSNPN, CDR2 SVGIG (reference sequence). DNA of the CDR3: TGTGCCTGGAGTGGCCTTCTAGCCAAAAACATTAAGTACTTC. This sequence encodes CAWSGLLAKNIKYF.

The CDR3 DNA reads TGTGCCTGGGGCGCTACACGGGCCTTTGGGAACACCATATATTTT. Its protein is CAWGATRAFGNTIYF. The chain employs TRBV30 and TRBJ1-3; D gene ambiguous. Looked up from germline, CDR1 is GTSNPN and CDR2 is SVGIG (reference sequence). The ends were cut back, 5 bases at V and 7 bases at J, with 21 bases in the middle. CDR3 length equals 15 residues.

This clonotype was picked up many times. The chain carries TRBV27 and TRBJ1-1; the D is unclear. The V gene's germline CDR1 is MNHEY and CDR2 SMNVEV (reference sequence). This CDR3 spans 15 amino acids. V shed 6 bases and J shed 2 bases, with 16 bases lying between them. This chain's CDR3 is CASSSTPTGNTEAFF. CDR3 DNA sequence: TGTGCCAGCAGCTCAACCCCGACGGGAAACACTGAAGCTTTCTTT.

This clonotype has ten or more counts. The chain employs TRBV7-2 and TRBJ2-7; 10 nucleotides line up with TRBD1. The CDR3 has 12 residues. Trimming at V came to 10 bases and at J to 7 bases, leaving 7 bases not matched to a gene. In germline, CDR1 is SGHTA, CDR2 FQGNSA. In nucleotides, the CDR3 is TGTGCCAACGACAGGGGGCAGCGAGAGCAGTACTTC. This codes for CANDRGQREQYF.

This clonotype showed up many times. The CDR3, as DNA: TGTGCCAGCCTGCTGGGAGCGGGATCCTACGAGCAGTACTTC. Translating it yields CASLLGAGSYEQYF. The chain is built from TRBV28 and TRBJ2-7, with 7 bases that match TRBD2. CDR1 and CDR2 (germline): MDHEN, SYDVKM. The V gene end was trimmed by 8 bases and the J gene end by 1 base; junction bases not matched to a gene: 8. This CDR3 region has 14 residues. Complete variable domain (other parts from reference TRBV28 and TRBJ2-7): DVKVTQSSRYLVKRTGEKVFLECVQDMDHENMFWYRQDPGLGLRLIYFSYDVKMKEKGDIPEGYSVSREKKERFSLILESASTNQTSMYLCASLLGAGSYEQYFGPGTRLTVT.

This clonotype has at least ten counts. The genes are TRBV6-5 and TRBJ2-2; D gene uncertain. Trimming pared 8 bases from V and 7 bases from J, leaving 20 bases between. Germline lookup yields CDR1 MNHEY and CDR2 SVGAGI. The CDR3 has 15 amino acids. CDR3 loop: CASGLRAAPYGELFF. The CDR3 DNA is TGTGCCAGCGGGCTCCGGGCTGCCCCATACGGGGAGCTGTTTTTT.

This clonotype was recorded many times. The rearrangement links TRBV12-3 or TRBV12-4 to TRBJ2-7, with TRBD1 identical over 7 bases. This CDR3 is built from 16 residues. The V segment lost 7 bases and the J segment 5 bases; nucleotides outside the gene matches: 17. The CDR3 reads CASKSPTGSLPDEQYF. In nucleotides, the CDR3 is TGTGCCAGCAAGTCCCCGACAGGGAGTCTCCCCGACGAGCAGTACTTC.

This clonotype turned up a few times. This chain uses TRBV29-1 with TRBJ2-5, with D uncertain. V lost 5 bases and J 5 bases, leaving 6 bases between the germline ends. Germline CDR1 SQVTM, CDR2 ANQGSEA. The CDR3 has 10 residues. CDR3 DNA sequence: TGCAGCGTTTGGGTCGAGACCCAGTACTTC. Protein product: CSVWVETQYF.

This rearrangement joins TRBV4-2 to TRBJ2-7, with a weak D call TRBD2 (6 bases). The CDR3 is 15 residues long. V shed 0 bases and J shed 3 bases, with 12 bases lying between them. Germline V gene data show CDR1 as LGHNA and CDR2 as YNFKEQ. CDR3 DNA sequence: TGTGCCAGCAGCCAAGATCATCCCGGGGGCTACGAGCAGTACTTC. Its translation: CASSQDHPGGYEQYF.

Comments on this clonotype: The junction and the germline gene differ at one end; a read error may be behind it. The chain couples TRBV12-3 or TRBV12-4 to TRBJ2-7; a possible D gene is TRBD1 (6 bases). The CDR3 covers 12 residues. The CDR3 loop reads CASSSWTDRAHF. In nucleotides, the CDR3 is TGTGCCAGCAGTTCCTGGACGGACAGAGCGCATTTC.

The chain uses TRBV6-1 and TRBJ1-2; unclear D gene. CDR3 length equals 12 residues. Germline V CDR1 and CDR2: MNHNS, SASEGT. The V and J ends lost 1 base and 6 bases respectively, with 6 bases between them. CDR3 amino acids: CASSEGLDGYTF. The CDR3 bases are TGTGCCAGCAGTGAAGGTCTGGATGGCTACACCTTC.

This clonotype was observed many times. CDR3 nucleotide sequence: TGCGCCAGCAGCTTGGAGGGTAGCGGGACGACAGGCACCGGGGAGCTGTTTTTT. Protein: CASSLEGSGTTGTGELFF. The chain joins TRBV5-1 to TRBJ2-2; 8 bases are a match to TRBD2. This CDR3 comprises 18 residues. From germline, CDR1 is SGHRS and CDR2 YFSETQ. The junction had 11 bases not matched to a gene; V was cut back by 0 bases and J by 4 bases. The full variable domain, in which reference TRBV5-1 and TRBJ2-2 provide the parts outside the CDR3, is KAGVTQTPRYLIKTRGQQVTLSCSPISGHRSVSWYQQTPGQGLQFLFEYFSETQRNKGNFPGRFSGRQFSNSRSEMNVSTLELGDSALYLCASSLEGSGTTGTGELFFGEGSRLTVL.

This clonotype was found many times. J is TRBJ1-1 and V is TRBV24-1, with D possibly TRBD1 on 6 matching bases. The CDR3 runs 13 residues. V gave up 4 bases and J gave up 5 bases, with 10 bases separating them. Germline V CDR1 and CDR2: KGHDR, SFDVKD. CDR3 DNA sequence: TGTGCCACCAGTGACCGGACAGATACTGAAGCTTTCTTT. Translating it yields CATSDRTDTEAFF.